Reported below is one TCR beta chain. This record belongs to a study of blood T cell repertoires in COVID-19. In the study overall: Whether acute or convalescent, the COVID-19 samples came from the United States, Italy and Spain.

V shed 4 bases and J shed 0 bases, with 7 bases lying between them. CDR1 SGHRS and CDR2 YFSETQ come from the germline V gene. The length of the CDR3 is 13 residues. Profiled with immunoSEQ multiplex PCR; TCRdb holds only in-frame clones, not every one. The sample contains roughly 170,000 clones, around 90% of which appear only once. This sequence originates from a man between 60 and 75 years old with acute or convalescent COVID-19. Sequenced input: peripheral blood. The chain has TRBV5-1 and TRBJ2-5; D call uncertain. The DNA for the CDR3 is TGCGCCAGCAGCATAGCAGACCAAGAGACCCAGTACTTC. It specifies CASSIADQETQYF.